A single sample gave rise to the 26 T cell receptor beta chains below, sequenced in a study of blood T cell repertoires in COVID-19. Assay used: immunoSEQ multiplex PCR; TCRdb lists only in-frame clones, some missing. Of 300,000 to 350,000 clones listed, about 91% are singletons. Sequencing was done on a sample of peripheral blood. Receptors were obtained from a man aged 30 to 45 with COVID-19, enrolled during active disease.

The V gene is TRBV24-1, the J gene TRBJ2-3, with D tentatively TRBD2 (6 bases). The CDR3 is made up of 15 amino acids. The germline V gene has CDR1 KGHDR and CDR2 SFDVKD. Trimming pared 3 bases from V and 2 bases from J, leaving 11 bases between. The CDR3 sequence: CATSDPRDSTDTQYF. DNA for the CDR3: TGTGCCACCAGTGATCCCCGGGACTCCACAGATACGCAGTATTTT.

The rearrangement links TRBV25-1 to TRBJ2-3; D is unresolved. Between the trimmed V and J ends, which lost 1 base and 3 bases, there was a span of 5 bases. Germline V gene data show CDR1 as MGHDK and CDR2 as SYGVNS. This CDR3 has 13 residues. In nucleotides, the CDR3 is TGTGCCAGCAGTGAATGGGCGACAGATACGCAGTATTTT. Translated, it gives CASSEWATDTQYF.

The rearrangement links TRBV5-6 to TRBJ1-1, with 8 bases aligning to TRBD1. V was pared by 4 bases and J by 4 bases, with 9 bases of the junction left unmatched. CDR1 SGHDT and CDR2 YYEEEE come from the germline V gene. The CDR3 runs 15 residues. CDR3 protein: CASSPRTGWVTEAFF. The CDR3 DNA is TGTGCCAGCAGCCCTAGGACAGGGTGGGTCACTGAAGCTTTCTTT. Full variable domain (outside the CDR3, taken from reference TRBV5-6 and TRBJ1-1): DAGVTQSPTHLIKTRGQQVTLRCSPKSGHDTVSWYQQALGQGPQFIFQYYEEEERQRGNFPDRFSGHQFPNYSSELNVNALLLGDSALYLCASSPRTGWVTEAFFGQGTRLTVV.

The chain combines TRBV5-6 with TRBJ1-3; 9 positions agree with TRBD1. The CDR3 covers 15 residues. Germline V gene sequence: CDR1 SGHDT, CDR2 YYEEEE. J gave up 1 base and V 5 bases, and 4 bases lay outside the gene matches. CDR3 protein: CASREQGASGNTIYF. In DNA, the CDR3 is TGTGCCAGCAGGGAACAGGGGGCTTCTGGAAACACCATATATTTT.

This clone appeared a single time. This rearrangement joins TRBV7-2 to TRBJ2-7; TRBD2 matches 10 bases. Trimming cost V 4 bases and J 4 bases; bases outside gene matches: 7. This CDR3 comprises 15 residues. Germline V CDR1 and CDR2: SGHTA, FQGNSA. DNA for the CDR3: TGTGCCAGCAGCTACAGCGGGAGGGGGCCATACGAGCAGTACTTC. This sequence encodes CASSYSGRGPYEQYF.

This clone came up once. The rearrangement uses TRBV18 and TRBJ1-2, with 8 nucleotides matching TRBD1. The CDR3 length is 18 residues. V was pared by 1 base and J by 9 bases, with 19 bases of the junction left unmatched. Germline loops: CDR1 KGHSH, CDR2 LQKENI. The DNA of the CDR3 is TGTGCCAGCTCACCACGTATCGGGACAGGATCCACCCAGGGGAGCTACACCTTC. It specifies CASSPRIGTGSTQGSYTF.

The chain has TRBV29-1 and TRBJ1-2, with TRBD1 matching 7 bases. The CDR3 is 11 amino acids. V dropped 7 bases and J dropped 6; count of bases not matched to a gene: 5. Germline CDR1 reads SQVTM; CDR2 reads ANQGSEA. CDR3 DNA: TGCAGCGCCTTCACAGGGGATGGCTACACCTTC. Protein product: CSAFTGDGYTF.

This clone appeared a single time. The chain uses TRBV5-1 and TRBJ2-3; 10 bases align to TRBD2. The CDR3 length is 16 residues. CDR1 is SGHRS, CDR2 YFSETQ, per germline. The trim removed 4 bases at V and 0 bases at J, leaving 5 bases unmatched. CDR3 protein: CASSAGLAQSTDTQYF. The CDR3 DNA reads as TGCGCCAGCAGCGCGGGACTAGCGCAAAGCACAGATACGCAGTATTTT.

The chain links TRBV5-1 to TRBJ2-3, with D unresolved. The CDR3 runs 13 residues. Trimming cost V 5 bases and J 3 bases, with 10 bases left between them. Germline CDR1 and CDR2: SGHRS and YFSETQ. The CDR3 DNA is TGCGCCAGCAGTATGACTGGGACAGATACGCAGTATTTT. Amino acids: CASSMTGTDTQYF.

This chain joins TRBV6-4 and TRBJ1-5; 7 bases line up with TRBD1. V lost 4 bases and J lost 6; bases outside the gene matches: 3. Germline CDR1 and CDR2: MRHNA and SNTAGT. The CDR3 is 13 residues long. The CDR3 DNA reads TGTGCCAGCAGTGTGCAGGGGGGTCAGCCCCAGCATTTT. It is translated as CASSVQGGQPQHF.

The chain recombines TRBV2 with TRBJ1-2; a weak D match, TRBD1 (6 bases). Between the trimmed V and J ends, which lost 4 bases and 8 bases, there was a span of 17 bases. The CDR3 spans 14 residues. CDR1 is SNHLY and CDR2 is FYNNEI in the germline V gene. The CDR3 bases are TGTGCCAGCAGTGGCTCAACAGGGATTCGGGGCTACACCTTC. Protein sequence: CASSGSTGIRGYTF.

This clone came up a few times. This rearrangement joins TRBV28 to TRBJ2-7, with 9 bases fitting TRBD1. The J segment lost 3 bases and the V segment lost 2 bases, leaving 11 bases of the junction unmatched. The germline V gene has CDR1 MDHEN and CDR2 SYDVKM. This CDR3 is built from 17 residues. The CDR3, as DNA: TGTGCCAGCAGTTTACGAACTCGGGACAGGGCCCACTACGAGCAGTACTTC. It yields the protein CASSLRTRDRAHYEQYF. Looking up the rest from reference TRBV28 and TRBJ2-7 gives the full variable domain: DVKVTQSSRYLVKRTGEKVFLECVQDMDHENMFWYRQDPGLGLRLIYFSYDVKMKEKGDIPEGYSVSREKKERFSLILESASTNQTSMYLCASSLRTRDRAHYEQYFGPGTRLTVT.

For the CDR3, the DNA is TGCGCCAGCAAACGGGAGGGCTACGAGCAGTACTTC. Translating it yields CASKREGYEQYF. The V and J genes are TRBV5-1 and TRBJ2-7, with TRBD2 matching over 8 bases. V trimming: 6 bases; J trimming: 3 bases; junction bases outside the gene matches: 2. Germline CDR1 reads SGHRS; CDR2 reads YFSETQ. The CDR3 is 12 amino acids.

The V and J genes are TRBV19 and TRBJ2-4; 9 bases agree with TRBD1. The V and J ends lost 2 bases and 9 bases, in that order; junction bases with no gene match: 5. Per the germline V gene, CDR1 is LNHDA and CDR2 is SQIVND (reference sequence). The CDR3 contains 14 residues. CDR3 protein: CASSIIGQGSIQYF. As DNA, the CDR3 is TGTGCCAGTAGTATAATTGGACAGGGGAGCATTCAGTACTTC. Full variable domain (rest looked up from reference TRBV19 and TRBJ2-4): DGGITQSPKYLFRKEGQNVTLSCEQNLNHDAMYWYRQDPGQGLRLIYYSQIVNDFQKGDIAEGYSVSREKKESFPLTVTSAQKNPTAFYLCASSIIGQGSIQYFGAGTRLSVL.

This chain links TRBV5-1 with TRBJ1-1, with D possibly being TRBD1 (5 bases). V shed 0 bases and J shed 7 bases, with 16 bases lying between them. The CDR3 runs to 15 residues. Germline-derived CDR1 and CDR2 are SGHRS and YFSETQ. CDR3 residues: CASSLALTVGSEAFF. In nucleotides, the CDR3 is TGCGCCAGCAGCTTGGCACTGACAGTGGGAAGTGAAGCTTTCTTT.

CDR3 DNA sequence: TGTGCCACCAGTGACCCAGGACAGACCTACGAGCAGTACTTC. It is translated as CATSDPGQTYEQYF. V usage is TRBV24-1 and J usage is TRBJ2-7; D possibly corresponds to TRBD1 (6 bases). V lost 4 bases to trimming and J lost 2 bases, with 11 bases between them. From germline, CDR1 is KGHDR and CDR2 SFDVKD. The CDR3 is 14 amino acids.

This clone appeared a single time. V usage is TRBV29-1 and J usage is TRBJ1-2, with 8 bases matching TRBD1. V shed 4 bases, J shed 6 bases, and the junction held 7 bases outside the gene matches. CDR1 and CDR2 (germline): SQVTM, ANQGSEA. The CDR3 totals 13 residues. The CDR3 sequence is CSVGRGRGDGYTF. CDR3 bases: TGCAGCGTTGGCAGGGGGCGGGGAGATGGCTACACCTTC.

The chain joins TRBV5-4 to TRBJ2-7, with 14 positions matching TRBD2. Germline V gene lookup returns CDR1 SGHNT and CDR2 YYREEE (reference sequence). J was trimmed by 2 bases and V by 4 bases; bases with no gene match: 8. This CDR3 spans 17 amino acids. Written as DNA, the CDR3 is TGTGCCAGCAGCCCTGGACTAGCGGGGGGCTTCCCCTACGAGCAGTACTTC. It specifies CASSPGLAGGFPYEQYF.

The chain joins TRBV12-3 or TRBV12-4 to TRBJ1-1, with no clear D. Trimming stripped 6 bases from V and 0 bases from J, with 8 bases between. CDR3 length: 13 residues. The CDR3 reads CASRAGMNTEAFF. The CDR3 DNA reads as TGTGCCAGCAGAGCCGGTATGAACACTGAAGCTTTCTTT.

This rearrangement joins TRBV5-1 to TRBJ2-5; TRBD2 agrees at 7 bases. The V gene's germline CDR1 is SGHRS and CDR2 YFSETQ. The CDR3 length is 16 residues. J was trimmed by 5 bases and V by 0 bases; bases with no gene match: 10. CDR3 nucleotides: TGCGCCAGCAGCTTGGGTTCAGGGCTGGGAGGGGAGACCCAGTACTTC. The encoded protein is CASSLGSGLGGETQYF.

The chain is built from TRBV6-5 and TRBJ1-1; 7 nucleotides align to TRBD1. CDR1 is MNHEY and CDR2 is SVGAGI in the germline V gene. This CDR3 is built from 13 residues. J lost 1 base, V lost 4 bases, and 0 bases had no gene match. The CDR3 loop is CASSWTGNTEAFF. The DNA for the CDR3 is TGTGCCAGCAGTTGGACAGGGAACACTGAAGCTTTCTTT.

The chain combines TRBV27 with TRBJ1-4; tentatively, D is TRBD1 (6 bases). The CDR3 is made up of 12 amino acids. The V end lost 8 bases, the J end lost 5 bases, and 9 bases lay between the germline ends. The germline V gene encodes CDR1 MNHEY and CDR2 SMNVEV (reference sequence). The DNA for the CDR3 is TGTGCCAGCGGACAGCTGAATGAAAAACTGTTTTTT. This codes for CASGQLNEKLFF. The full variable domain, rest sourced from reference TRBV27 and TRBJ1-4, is EAQVTQNPRYLITVTGKKLTVTCSQNMNHEYMSWYRQDPGLGLRQIYYSMNVEVTDKGDVPEGYKVSRKEKRNFPLILESPSPNQTSLYFCASGQLNEKLFFGSGTQLSVL.

CDR3 amino acids: CASSETGTVYGYTF. The CDR3 region has the DNA TGTGCCAGCAGTGAAACAGGGACCGTCTATGGCTACACCTTC. The chain recombines TRBV25-1 with TRBJ1-2; TRBD1 might be the D (6 bases). The CDR3 contains 14 residues. CDR1 MGHDK and CDR2 SYGVNS come from the germline V gene. Trimming took off 2 bases at V and 4 bases at J, with 11 bases between the two ends.

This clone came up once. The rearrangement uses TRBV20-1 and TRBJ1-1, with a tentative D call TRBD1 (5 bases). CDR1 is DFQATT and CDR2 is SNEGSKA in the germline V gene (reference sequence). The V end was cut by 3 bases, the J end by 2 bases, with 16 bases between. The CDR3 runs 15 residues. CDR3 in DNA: TGCAGTGCTAGTAGCGACAGTCTTGGAAACACTGAAGCTTTCTTT. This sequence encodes CSASSDSLGNTEAFF.

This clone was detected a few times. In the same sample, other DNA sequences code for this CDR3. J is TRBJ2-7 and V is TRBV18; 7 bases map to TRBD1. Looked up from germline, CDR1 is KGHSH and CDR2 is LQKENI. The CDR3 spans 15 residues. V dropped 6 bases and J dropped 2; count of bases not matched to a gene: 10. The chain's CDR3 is CASSPSTGSPYEQYF. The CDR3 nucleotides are TGTGCCAGCTCGCCCTCGACAGGGTCGCCCTACGAGCAGTACTTC.

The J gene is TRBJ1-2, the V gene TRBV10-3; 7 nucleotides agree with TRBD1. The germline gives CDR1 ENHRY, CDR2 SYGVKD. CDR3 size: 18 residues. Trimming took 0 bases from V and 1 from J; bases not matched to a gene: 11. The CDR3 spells CAISESGQPRRGNYGYTF. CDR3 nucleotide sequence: TGTGCCATCAGTGAGTCGGGACAGCCGAGGAGGGGTAACTATGGCTACACCTTC.